A selection of T cell receptor beta chains follows, all from one sample in a study of T cell responses to AZD1222 COVID-19 vaccine. TCRdb's table, derived via immunoSEQ multiplex PCR, lists solely in-frame clones and lacks some. Here the sample spans about 150,000 clones, 80% to 95% being singletons. The sample was peripheral blood, taken 28 days after the second AZD1222 dose. Source of these receptors: an adult who received the AZD1222 COVID-19 vaccine. CDR3s leave out the opening cysteine and the closing phenylalanine or tryptophan.

CDR3 protein: ASSGLDSNQPQH
V gene: TRBV9
J gene: TRBJ1-5

CDR3 protein: ASSLVGQGTAGNTIY
V gene: TRBV7-9
J gene: TRBJ1-3

CDR3 protein: ASSPSRQRVINEQF
V gene: TRBV7-8
J gene: TRBJ2-1

CDR3 protein: ASSPLIQVFKVTATEAF
V gene: TRBV14
J gene: TRBJ1-1

CDR3 protein: ASRPRGGSNQPQH
V gene: TRBV28
J gene: TRBJ1-5

CDR3 protein: ASSTDRTGIYGYT
V gene: TRBV6-2/TRBV6-3
J gene: TRBJ1-2

CDR3 protein: ASSFLAERVGPTNGYT
V gene: TRBV27
J gene: TRBJ1-2

CDR3 protein: ASSIETGGYEQY
V gene: TRBV19
J gene: TRBJ2-7

CDR3 protein: AWSVTRVGHNEQF
V gene: TRBV30
J gene: TRBJ2-1

CDR3 protein: ASSLGQGDQPQH
V gene: TRBV7-2
J gene: TRBJ1-5

CDR3 protein: ASSVGGGRANVLT
V gene: TRBV9
J gene: TRBJ2-6

CDR3 protein: ASSLGGLPYNEQF
V gene: TRBV5-6
J gene: TRBJ2-1

CDR3 protein: SVETGGANQPQH
V gene: TRBV29-1
J gene: TRBJ1-5

CDR3 protein: ASSPWGQHNEKLF
V gene: TRBV27
J gene: TRBJ1-4

CDR3 protein: ATSEGGGRVYNEQF
V gene: TRBV24-1
J gene: TRBJ2-1

CDR3 protein: ASSEQGETDTEAF
V gene: TRBV2
J gene: TRBJ1-1

CDR3 protein: ASSSTGRSNQPQH
V gene: TRBV6-5
J gene: TRBJ1-5

CDR3 protein: ASSLGGTVYGYT
V gene: TRBV7-2
J gene: TRBJ1-2

CDR3 protein: ASSPSGQGFGYT
V gene: TRBV14
J gene: TRBJ1-2

CDR3 protein: ASSSDRIEAF
V gene: TRBV28
J gene: TRBJ1-1

CDR3 protein: ASSQDVIAGPYEQY
V gene: TRBV3-1/TRBV3-2
J gene: TRBJ2-7

CDR3 protein: ATSRVAASSYNSPLH
V gene: TRBV15
J gene: TRBJ1-6

CDR3 protein: AIKDGVGRGETQY
V gene: TRBV10-3
J gene: TRBJ2-5

CDR3 protein: ASSSYGEPYEQY
V gene: TRBV7-2
J gene: TRBJ2-7

CDR3 protein: ASSLATGPAYEQY
V gene: TRBV7-2
J gene: TRBJ2-7

CDR3 protein: ASSTRQGSYEQY
V gene: TRBV19
J gene: TRBJ2-7

CDR3 protein: ASSDLLGCAGQPQH
V gene: TRBV10-1
J gene: TRBJ1-5

CDR3 protein: ASSFLGTLVTGELF
V gene: TRBV27
J gene: TRBJ2-2

CDR3 protein: ASSHNRAFTDTQY
V gene: TRBV4-3
J gene: TRBJ2-3

CDR3 protein: SASARAGESDTQY
V gene: TRBV20-1
J gene: TRBJ2-3

CDR3 protein: ASSHGSASRSPLH
V gene: TRBV28
J gene: TRBJ1-6

CDR3 protein: ASSLRGGTGGLRETQY
V gene: TRBV7-2
J gene: TRBJ2-5

CDR3 protein: ASSLVVEKLF
V gene: TRBV28
J gene: TRBJ1-4

CDR3 protein: ASSLAVGVEAGELF
V gene: TRBV5-4
J gene: TRBJ2-2

CDR3 protein: ASSYPTGAKNIQY
V gene: TRBV6-2/TRBV6-3
J gene: TRBJ2-4

CDR3 protein: ASSSGTSGRSEQF
V gene: TRBV7-2
J gene: TRBJ2-1

CDR3 protein: ASRLGRLLTDTQY
V gene: TRBV28
J gene: TRBJ2-3

CDR3 protein: ASSFTQGGGTDTQY
V gene: TRBV13
J gene: TRBJ2-3

CDR3 protein: ASGGQGHTGELF
V gene: TRBV12-5
J gene: TRBJ2-2

CDR3 protein: ASSSGRQPQH
V gene: TRBV7-2
J gene: TRBJ1-5

CDR3 protein: ATSEASGADTQY
V gene: TRBV24-1
J gene: TRBJ2-3

CDR3 protein: AWRDPLDEVDQPQH
V gene: TRBV30
J gene: TRBJ1-5

CDR3 protein: ASIGPRGTEAF
V gene: TRBV19
J gene: TRBJ1-1

CDR3 protein: ASSSRGSLEGYT
V gene: TRBV6-5
J gene: TRBJ1-2

CDR3 protein: ASSLEGRTSGRRQY
V gene: TRBV5-4
J gene: TRBJ2-4

CDR3 protein: ASSISSTGPGNTIY
V gene: TRBV19
J gene: TRBJ1-3

CDR3 protein: ASSNPMVYNEQF
V gene: TRBV28
J gene: TRBJ2-1

CDR3 protein: ASIAGDTDTQY
V gene: TRBV5-1
J gene: TRBJ2-3

CDR3 protein: SAVGGLYEGYT
V gene: TRBV29-1
J gene: TRBJ1-2

CDR3 protein: ASSGEGIAF
V gene: TRBV6-4
J gene: TRBJ1-1

CDR3 protein: ASSPPTGTGHYEQY
V gene: TRBV28
J gene: TRBJ2-7